These 18 T cell receptor beta chains were sequenced from one sample in a study of CD8 T cells in Susac syndrome. Random hexamers were used to reverse transcribe roughly 0.5 to 1 ug of RNA. MiXCR, run by TCRdb on the immunoSEQ multiplex PCR reads, gives a single entry per CDR3 protein. The table lists 170,000 or so distinct CDR3 sequences, 90% to 95% of them singletons. The material sequenced was CD4+ T cells from PBMCs. The receptors come from a human donor with Susac syndrome.

CDR3 sequence reads: CSVGRDTETQYF. CDR3 in DNA: TGCAGCGTTGGAAGGGATACGGAGACCCAGTACTTC. The chain joins TRBV29-1 to TRBJ2-5; D is undetermined. Germline V lookup: CDR1 SQVTM, CDR2 ANQGSEA. The CDR3 runs 12 residues. The V end lost 4 bases, the J end lost 5 bases, and 11 bases lay between the germline ends.

The chain uses TRBV6-2 or TRBV6-3 and TRBJ2-3; perhaps D is TRBD1 or TRBD2 (7 bases each). V was clipped by 3 bases and J by 3 bases, with 25 bases between them. The length of the CDR3 is 19 residues. Germline V gene sequence: CDR1 MNHEY, CDR2 SVGEGT. As DNA, the CDR3 is TGTGCCAGCAGTTATCATCCCACCCGGAGGCAGGGGGGGACAGATACGCAGTATTTT. This codes for CASSYHPTRRQGGTDTQYF.

This chain joins TRBV6-5 and TRBJ1-2; 8 bases align to TRBD1. There are 13 residues in the CDR3. Germline V CDR1 and CDR2: MNHEY, SVGAGI. The V segment lost 8 bases and the J segment 14 bases; nucleotides outside the gene matches: 16. CDR3 coding DNA: TGTGCCAGCGGCCCGGGCAGGGGGCTAGCGGTAACCTTC. This gives the protein CASGPGRGLAVTF.

The chain links TRBV15 to TRBJ2-3; the D is unclear. The germline V gene has CDR1 LNHNV and CDR2 YYDKDF (reference sequence). Trimming left V 0 bases short and J 6 bases short, with 13 bases between. The CDR3 runs 15 residues. The CDR3 DNA is TGTGCCACCAGCAGAGATCGGCAGGTCAGGGATACGCAGTATTTT. Residues: CATSRDRQVRDTQYF.

This chain uses TRBV3-1 with TRBJ2-5; 9 positions agree with TRBD1. Germline V gene data show CDR1 as LGHDT and CDR2 as YNNKEL (reference sequence). J lost 7 bases, V lost 4 bases, and 4 bases had no gene match. This CDR3 spans 13 amino acids. CDR3 DNA sequence: TGTGCCAGCAGCCCTGGGACAGGGTGGACCCAGTACTTC. This gives the protein CASSPGTGWTQYF.

The chain joins TRBV5-1 to TRBJ1-2; 7 bases match TRBD1. The CDR3 loop spans 15 amino acids. V lost 2 bases to trimming and J lost 4 bases; unmatched junction nucleotides: 8. The germline CDR1 and CDR2 sequences are SGHRS and YFSETQ. The chain's CDR3 is CASSFSQGRSYGYTF. Here the CDR3 DNA reads TGCGCCAGCAGCTTCTCACAGGGGCGATCCTATGGCTACACCTTC.

The chain recombines TRBV3-1 with TRBJ1-5; D is uncertain. CDR1 and CDR2 (germline): LGHDT, YNNKEL (reference sequence). V gave up 0 bases and J gave up 3 bases, with 6 bases separating them. This CDR3 comprises 14 residues. This CDR3 is CASSQEAANQPQHF. DNA for the CDR3: TGTGCCAGCAGCCAAGAAGCTGCCAATCAGCCCCAGCATTTT.

V is TRBV20-1 and J is TRBJ2-7, with no clear D. V gave up 6 bases and J gave up 0 bases, with 12 bases separating them. The CDR3 has 13 residues. Germline V CDR1 and CDR2: DFQATT, SNEGSKA (reference sequence). The CDR3 spells CSAVEGPSYEQYF. The CDR3 coding sequence is TGCAGTGCCGTTGAAGGTCCCTCCTACGAGCAGTACTTC.

DNA of the CDR3: TGTGCCAGCAGTTTAGCGGGTCCGGGAATGAACACTGAAGCTTTCTTT. It translates to CASSLAGPGMNTEAFF. This chain links TRBV12-3 or TRBV12-4 with TRBJ1-1; D unclear. The CDR3 sequence is 16 residues long. V was trimmed by 0 bases and J by 0 bases, leaving 11 bases between them.

This clonotype showed up just once. The CDR3 sequence is CAWTGDSYNEQFF. CDR3 DNA: TGTGCCTGGACGGGGGACAGCTACAATGAGCAGTTCTTC. V usage is TRBV30 and J usage is TRBJ2-1, with D possibly being TRBD1 (7 bases). Germline CDR1 and CDR2: GTSNPN and SVGIG (reference sequence). The V gene lost 4 bases and the J gene lost 3 bases, with 10 bases spanning the gap. The CDR3 has 13 amino acids.

The rearrangement uses TRBV4-3 and TRBJ2-6; D gene uncertain. Per germline, CDR1 LGHNA and CDR2 YSLEER. This CDR3 region has 15 residues. The ends were cut back, 1 base at V and 0 bases at J, with 4 bases in the middle. The CDR3 loop is CASSQGNSGANVLTF. The CDR3 DNA reads TGCGCCAGCAGCCAAGGCAACTCTGGGGCCAACGTCCTGACTTTC.

The CDR3 region is CSAREDRRANTEAFF. The CDR3 nucleotides read TGCAGTGCTAGAGAGGACAGGAGGGCCAACACTGAAGCTTTCTTT. J is TRBJ1-1 and V is TRBV20-1, with 7 positions matching TRBD1. CDR1 is DFQATT and CDR2 is SNEGSKA in the germline V gene (reference sequence). CDR3 length equals 15 residues. The V and J ends lost 0 bases and 2 bases, in that order; junction bases with no gene match: 6.

CDR3 coding DNA: TGTGCCAGCAGACAAGACGGGGGCGTTTTCACTGAAGCTTTCTTT. This gives the protein CASRQDGGVFTEAFF. This sequence joins TRBV6-2 or TRBV6-3 and TRBJ1-1, with a weak D call TRBD1 (6 bases). The CDR3 has 15 amino acids. Trimming took 6 bases from V and 4 from J, leaving 18 bases between them. Germline-derived CDR1 and CDR2 are MNHEY and SVGEGT.

This clonotype was observed a few times. This chain connects TRBV18 to TRBJ2-5, with 14 bases identical to TRBD2. V gave up 6 bases and J gave up 1 base; unmatched junction bases: 4. The germline CDR1 and CDR2 sequences are KGHSH and LQKENI. The CDR3 is 16 residues long. CDR3 DNA sequence: TGTGCCAGCTCCCTTGGGACTAGCGGGGGCCAAGAGACCCAGTACTTC. Its protein product is CASSLGTSGGQETQYF.

This chain links TRBV6-5 with TRBJ2-2, with D tentatively TRBD1 (6 bases). The CDR3 is 15 residues long. Germline V gives CDR1 MNHEY, CDR2 SVGAGI. V dropped 2 bases and J dropped 2 bases, with 9 bases sitting between them. CDR3 protein: CASSYGGRNTGELFF. The CDR3 bases are TGTGCCAGCAGTTACGGGGGCAGAAACACCGGGGAGCTGTTTTTT.

The V call is TRBV6-1, the J call TRBJ1-6, with 7 bases that match TRBD1. Germline V gene data show CDR1 as MNHNS and CDR2 as SASEGT. The CDR3 is made up of 13 amino acids. With 11 bases clipped from V and 6 bases from J, the junction kept 7 bases outside the gene matches. CDR3 coding DNA: TGTGCCTGCTCGGGACAGCCTAATTCACCCCTCCACTTT. Encoded protein: CACSGQPNSPLHF.

The chain carries TRBV18 and TRBJ1-6; no clear D. Germline CDR1 and CDR2: KGHSH and LQKENI. V lost 6 bases and J 7 bases, leaving 16 bases between the germline ends. CDR3 length: 15 residues. The CDR3 protein is CASSPTPQGNSPLHF. DNA of the CDR3: TGTGCCAGCTCGCCGACACCCCAAGGGAATTCACCCCTCCACTTT.

CDR3 in amino acids: CASSPGQETYEQYF. For the CDR3, the DNA is TGCGCCAGCAGCCCCGGACAGGAAACCTACGAGCAGTACTTC. V is TRBV5-1 and J is TRBJ2-7; 7 positions agree with TRBD1. The CDR3 has 14 amino acids. J lost 2 bases, V lost 4 bases, and 6 bases had no gene match. CDR1 SGHRS and CDR2 YFSETQ come from the germline V gene.